These T cell receptor beta chains were read from a single sample in a study of blood T cell repertoires in COVID-19. Sequenced by immunoSEQ multiplex PCR; TCRdb stores in-frame clones only, minus some. The sample gives tens of thousands of clones, approximately 86% of which show up once; 15% to 20% is in the top ten. Sequenced: peripheral blood. The receptors shown here come from a man between 40 and 49 years old with COVID-19, enrolled during active disease. Both conserved end residues are trimmed from each CDR3.

v_gene	j_gene	CDR3aa
TRBV2	TRBJ2-5	ASGPNQETQY
TRBV4-2	TRBJ1-6	ASSQQGTGSARRSPLH
TRBV5-6	TRBJ2-5	ASSLRLESEETQY
TRBV2	TRBJ1-4	ASSEAGQGRSEKLF
TRBV3-1/TRBV3-2	TRBJ1-2	ASSQIPGGHYGYT
TRBV5-1	TRBJ2-5	ASSVTGSRETQY
TRBV6-5	TRBJ1-4	ASKNRERTNEKLF
TRBV4-1	TRBJ2-7	ASSHKGGAYEQY
TRBV15	TRBJ2-5	ATSRRGRGTLQETQY
TRBV7-9	TRBJ1-4	ASSLGAEEYEKLF
TRBV2	TRBJ1-4	ASTEGGEGEKLF
TRBV6-2/TRBV6-3	TRBJ1-2	ASSYSSYYGYT
TRBV30	TRBJ1-1	AWNPTGNTEAF
TRBV24-1	TRBJ2-7	ATSVPPGNMSYEQY
TRBV7-9	TRBJ2-7	ASSPGTGHQY
TRBV28	TRBJ1-1	ASSSGQLNTEAF
TRBV7-2	TRBJ1-6	ASSLRVPPLH
TRBV2	TRBJ1-4	ASMREVNEKLF
TRBV28	TRBJ1-2	ASSLWKTEGYT
TRBV5-6	TRBJ2-2	ASSPTDTQGASGELF
TRBV3-1/TRBV3-2	TRBJ1-1	ASSQGIQGSTEAF
TRBV2	TRBJ1-1	ATGTGSTEAF
TRBV28	TRBJ2-3	ASSSTDTQY
TRBV3-1/TRBV3-2	TRBJ1-2	ASSQASGNYGYT
TRBV7-2	TRBJ1-1	ASSFSWTGETEAF
TRBV9	TRBJ2-3	ASSVGLAGRNTDTQY
TRBV7-6	TRBJ2-2	ASSGETGELF
TRBV10-3	TRBJ2-7	AISQQGALSYEQY
TRBV19	TRBJ1-5	ASSITTGPNQPQH
TRBV10-1	TRBJ1-3	ASTRDISGNTIY
TRBV30	TRBJ2-2	AWSVLGGGAAGELF
TRBV30	TRBJ1-5	AWSQGGREPQH
TRBV4-1	TRBJ1-1	ASSQGAGVIDTEAF
TRBV14	TRBJ1-3	ASSLDNRGNTIY
TRBV6-5	TRBJ2-7	ASPDGVAPSYEQY
TRBV28	TRBJ2-1	ASSLGTGYNEQF
TRBV29-1	TRBJ2-3	SVRGTSGGDTQY
TRBV3-1/TRBV3-2	TRBJ1-5	ASSFRNQPQH
TRBV10-2	TRBJ1-4	ARDRLHNEKLF
TRBV7-9	TRBJ2-7	ASSSGTGGLGQY
TRBV10-1	TRBJ2-1	ASSDLPYNEQF
TRBV9	TRBJ1-1	ASSPLGGENTEAF
TRBV6-1	TRBJ1-6	ASSEWRGRRSPLH
TRBV5-4	TRBJ1-2	ASSRGTDYGYT
TRBV19	TRBJ1-5	ASSMSSFQPQH
TRBV5-4	TRBJ1-2	ASSLGQGANYGYT
TRBV27	TRBJ1-1	ASSTPTGMNTEAF
TRBV18	TRBJ2-3	ASSLGGNTQY
TRBV20-1	TRBJ2-7	SASYEGRGVYEQY
TRBV10-3	TRBJ1-6	AISRQGFDNSPLH
TRBV29-1	TRBJ1-1	SAKGVGEAF
TRBV7-9	TRBJ2-7	ASSFDSTYEQY